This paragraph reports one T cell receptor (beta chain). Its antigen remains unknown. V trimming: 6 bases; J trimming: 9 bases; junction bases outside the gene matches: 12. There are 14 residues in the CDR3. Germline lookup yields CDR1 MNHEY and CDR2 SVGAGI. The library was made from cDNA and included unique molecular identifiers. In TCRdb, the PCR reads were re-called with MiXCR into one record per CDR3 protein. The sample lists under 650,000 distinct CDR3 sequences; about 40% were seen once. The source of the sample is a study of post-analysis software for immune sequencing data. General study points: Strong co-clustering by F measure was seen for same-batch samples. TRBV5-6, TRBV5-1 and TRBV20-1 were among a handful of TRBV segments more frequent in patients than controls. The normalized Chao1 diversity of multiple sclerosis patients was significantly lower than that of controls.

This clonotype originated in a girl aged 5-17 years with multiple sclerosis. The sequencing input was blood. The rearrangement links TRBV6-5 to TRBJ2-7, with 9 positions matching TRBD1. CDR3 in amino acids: CASRSRDRVTRQYF. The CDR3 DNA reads TGTGCCAGCAGGTCCCGGGACAGGGTTACGAGGCAGTACTTC.